This passage covers 32 T cell receptor beta chains from one sample sequenced in a study of blood T cell repertoires in COVID-19. Using immunoSEQ multiplex PCR, the repertoire was profiled, and TCRdb retains in-frame clones only, with some absent. The sample lists 300,000 to 350,000 clones, almost 90% seen once, with 0.8% to 1.3% in the top ten. The material sequenced was peripheral blood. The receptors derive from a woman aged 40-49 years with COVID-19, enrolled during active disease.

This clone was observed once. The chain recombines TRBV13 with TRBJ1-2, with 11 bases that match TRBD1. Trimming at V came to 1 base and at J to 6 bases, leaving 4 bases not matched to a gene. Germline CDR1 is PRHDT and CDR2 is FYEKMQ (reference sequence). This CDR3 spans 15 amino acids. The CDR3 DNA reads as TGTGCCAGCAGCTTAGCAGGACAGGGGGCAAATGGCTACACCTTC. It encodes CASSLAGQGANGYTF.

The CDR3 DNA is TGTGCCAGCAGCCTCGAAGGGGATTTAGGCTACACCTTC. It specifies CASSLEGDLGYTF. The rearrangement links TRBV7-9 to TRBJ1-2, with TRBD1 as a possible D gene (5 bases). Germline CDR1 is SEHNR and CDR2 is FQNEAQ (reference sequence). This CDR3 is 13 amino acids long. Deletions cut 5 bases from V and 8 bases from J, with 15 bases between.

The chain links TRBV7-8 to TRBJ2-1; 9 nucleotides align to TRBD2. The CDR3 has 16 amino acids. CDR1 and CDR2 (germline): SGHVS, FQNEAQ. Trimming removed 3 bases from V and 7 bases from J; junction bases left unmatched: 10. This chain's CDR3 is CASSFGGGTSTNEQFF. CDR3 nucleotides: TGTGCCAGCAGCTTCGGAGGCGGGACTAGCACTAATGAGCAGTTCTTC.

This clone turned up a few times. A junction boundary mismatches the germline segment, possibly from a read error. The chain uses TRBV11-2 and TRBJ2-7; D is perhaps TRBD2 (6 bases). The germline V gene has CDR1 SGHAT and CDR2 FQNNGV. The CDR3 spans 13 residues. CDR3 sequence: CASSSARRATSDF. The CDR3 DNA sequence: TGTGCCAGCAGCTCAGCCCGGAGGGCGACCAGCGACTTC.

This clone was seen only once. The V and J genes are TRBV7-2 and TRBJ1-5; a weak D match, TRBD1 (5 bases). CDR1 is SGHTA and CDR2 is FQGNSA in the germline V gene. CDR3 length equals 15 residues. Between the trimmed V and J ends, which lost 2 bases and 7 bases, there was a span of 15 bases. The CDR3 protein is CASSLKGPKSQPQHF. CDR3 in DNA: TGTGCCAGCAGCTTAAAGGGGCCAAAGAGCCAGCCCCAGCATTTT.

In regard to this clone: At the DNA level, this CDR3 is encoded by other sequences in the same sample as well. The rearrangement uses TRBV19 and TRBJ1-1, with D possibly matching TRBD1 (5 bases). Germline loops: CDR1 LNHDA, CDR2 SQIVND (reference sequence). This CDR3 region has 13 residues. Trimming cost V 4 bases and J 4 bases, with 10 bases left between them. This CDR3 reads CASSTQRGTEAFF. The CDR3 DNA reads TGTGCCAGTAGTACCCAAAGGGGCACTGAAGCTTTCTTT.

The CDR3: CASSLSGPRPGRTGANEKLFF. CDR3 coding DNA: TGTGCCAGCAGCTTATCTGGTCCTCGACCGGGACGGACAGGAGCGAATGAAAAACTGTTTTTT. The rearrangement links TRBV7-3 to TRBJ1-4; TRBD1 matches at 7 bases. Per germline, CDR1 SGHTA and CDR2 FQGTGA. After removal of 2 bases from V and 5 bases from J, the junction contained 23 bases not matched to a gene. The CDR3 is 21 residues long.

This clone was detected once. The chain is built from TRBV4-3 and TRBJ2-3, with 7 bases aligning to TRBD1. CDR3 size: 15 residues. Germline CDR1 reads LGHNA; CDR2 reads YSLEER. The ends lost 6 bases at V and 3 bases at J; junction bases unmatched: 9. The CDR3 DNA reads as TGCGCCAGCAGTCCCGACAGGGTTGTGACAGATACGCAGTATTTT. This sequence encodes CASSPDRVVTDTQYF.

The chain uses TRBV12-3 or TRBV12-4 and TRBJ2-3, with no clear D. Deletions cut 7 bases from V and 4 bases from J, with 6 bases between. The CDR3 consists of 11 residues. The CDR3 DNA reads TGTGCCAGCACCGTATCAGATACGCAGTATTTT. This translates into CASTVSDTQYF.

The chain combines TRBV3-1 (or the pseudogene TRBV3-2) with TRBJ2-6; D not certain. V was cut by 6 bases and J by 3 bases, with 9 bases left in between. The CDR3 length is 14 residues. CDR1 and CDR2 (germline): LGHDT, YNNKEL (reference sequence). The CDR3 sequence: CASRLLVGANVLTF. CDR3 nucleotides: TGTGCCAGCAGACTCCTGGTTGGGGCCAACGTCCTGACTTTC.

The chain links TRBV29-1 to TRBJ1-2, with 8 bases matching TRBD1. CDR3 length: 12 amino acids. V was clipped by 5 bases and J by 4 bases; unmatched bases: 3. CDR1 SQVTM and CDR2 ANQGSEA come from the germline V gene. CDR3 nucleotides: TGCAGCGTTCCAGGGGGCCCCTATGGCTACACCTTC. It is translated as CSVPGGPYGYTF. Full variable domain (remainder filled in from reference TRBV29-1 and TRBJ1-2): SAVISQKPSRDICQRGTSLTIQCQVDSQVTMMFWYRQQPGQSLTLIATANQGSEATYESGFVIDKFPISRPNLTFSTLTVSNMSPEDSSIYLCSVPGGPYGYTFGSGTRLTVV.

V gene TRBV7-9 combines with J gene TRBJ2-3, with a tentative D call TRBD2 (5 bases). Germline V gene data show CDR1 as SEHNR and CDR2 as FQNEAQ (reference sequence). The CDR3 loop spans 15 amino acids. Trimming left V 4 bases short and J 2 bases short, with 13 bases between. This CDR3 reads CASSWRALPTDTQYF. The CDR3 nucleotides read TGTGCCAGCAGCTGGCGGGCCCTCCCCACAGATACGCAGTATTTT.

This chain joins TRBV28 and TRBJ2-7; D is unresolved. CDR1 and CDR2 (germline): MDHEN, SYDVKM. The CDR3 contains 11 residues. The V end was cut by 6 bases, the J end by 3 bases, with 6 bases between. Here the CDR3 reads CASSRYYEQYF. The CDR3, as DNA: TGTGCCAGCAGCAGATACTACGAGCAGTACTTC.

CDR3 nucleotides: TGTGCCAGCAGCCGAGACAGGTATAGCTATGGCTACACCTTC. It codes for CASSRDRYSYGYTF. The V call is TRBV7-3, the J call TRBJ1-2; possible D gene TRBD1, 6 bases. The V gene's germline CDR1 is SGHTA and CDR2 FQGTGA. The CDR3 has 14 residues. Trimming left V 5 bases short and J 4 bases short, with 14 bases between.

The chain recombines TRBV19 with TRBJ1-2, with 8 bases that match TRBD1. The J segment lost 6 bases and the V segment lost 1 base, leaving 10 bases of the junction unmatched. From germline, CDR1 is LNHDA and CDR2 SQIVND (reference sequence). This CDR3 is built from 16 residues. The CDR3 loop reads CASSIGRGRRRDGYTF. The CDR3 region has the DNA TGTGCCAGTAGTATAGGCAGGGGGCGGCGGCGGGATGGCTACACCTTC.

The genes are TRBV3-1 (or the pseudogene TRBV3-2) and TRBJ2-2; TRBD2 aligns across 11 bases. J lost 7 bases, V lost 1 base, and 8 bases had no gene match. This CDR3 spans 17 amino acids. Germline values: CDR1 LGHDT, CDR2 YNNKEL (reference sequence). The CDR3 DNA sequence: TGTGCCAGCAGCCAAGCCATGGGACTAGCGGCGGGCGGGGAGCTGTTTTTT. Encoded protein: CASSQAMGLAAGGELFF.

V is TRBV3-1 (or the pseudogene TRBV3-2) and J is TRBJ1-1; TRBD1 matches at 7 bases. Germline V gene sequence: CDR1 LGHDT, CDR2 YNNKEL (reference sequence). The CDR3 has 19 residues. J was trimmed by 1 base and V by 3 bases; bases with no gene match: 17. The chain's CDR3 is CASSQLGQVTLKGNTEAFF. The CDR3 DNA reads as TGTGCCAGCAGCCAGCTCGGACAGGTTACCCTCAAGGGGAACACTGAAGCTTTCTTT.

The gene calls are TRBV2 and TRBJ1-2; no clear D gene. CDR1 is SNHLY, CDR2 FYNNEI, per germline. CDR3 length: 15 residues. V was cut by 1 base and J by 2 bases, with 11 bases left in between. Written as DNA, the CDR3 is TGTGCCAGCAGTGAAGACTTCGGGGTAAACTATGGCTACACCTTC. Protein: CASSEDFGVNYGYTF.

The chain recombines TRBV6-4 with TRBJ2-7; 10 nucleotides align to TRBD1. V was clipped by 5 bases and J by 3 bases; unmatched bases: 16. Per the germline V gene, CDR1 is MRHNA and CDR2 is SNTAGT. The CDR3 runs to 18 residues. As DNA, the CDR3 is TGTGCCAGCAGTCTATGCCGACCCCGGGACAGGGGCCTCTACGAGCAGTACTTC. Translation gives CASSLCRPRDRGLYEQYF.

This clone was recorded once. The chain employs TRBV11-1 and TRBJ1-6; 10 bases match TRBD1. Germline lookup yields CDR1 SGHAT and CDR2 FQDESV (reference sequence). The CDR3 has 16 residues. V gave up 5 bases and J gave up 10 bases; unmatched junction bases: 11. The CDR3 spells CASSPWDRGQQSPLHF. Written as DNA, the CDR3 is TGTGCCAGCAGCCCCTGGGACAGGGGACAACAATCACCCCTCCACTTT.

This chain links TRBV19 with TRBJ2-3; 15 positions match TRBD2. CDR3 size: 18 residues. Trimming at V came to 7 bases and at J to 0 bases, leaving 8 bases not matched to a gene. Germline V gene lookup returns CDR1 LNHDA and CDR2 SQIVND (reference sequence). CDR3 sequence reads: CASMTGTSGGKSTDTQYF. The CDR3 DNA follows: TGTGCCAGTATGACCGGGACTAGCGGGGGGAAGAGCACAGATACGCAGTATTTT.

This clone came up once. The gene calls are TRBV7-9 and TRBJ2-7; 9 bases align to TRBD1. This CDR3 contains 15 residues. V shed 5 bases and J 4 bases; nucleotides not matched to a gene: 9. Germline CDR1 and CDR2: SEHNR and FQNEAQ (reference sequence). CDR3 region: CASSPGNRGPYEQYF. DNA for the CDR3: TGTGCCAGCAGCCCCGGGAACAGGGGGCCTTACGAGCAGTACTTC.

The chain is built from TRBV5-5 and TRBJ2-2, with D tentatively TRBD2 (5 bases). V lost 2 bases, J lost 5 bases, and 13 bases lay in between. Germline V gene sequence: CDR1 SGHKS, CDR2 YYEKEE (reference sequence). The CDR3 loop spans 15 amino acids. The CDR3 loop is CASSFLASGTGELFF. In DNA form, the CDR3 reads TGTGCCAGCAGCTTTTTGGCCTCGGGGACCGGGGAGCTGTTTTTT. Using reference TRBV5-5 and TRBJ2-2 for the parts outside the CDR3, the full variable domain is DAGVTQSPTHLIKTRGQQVTLRCSPISGHKSVSWYQQVLGQGPQFIFQYYEKEERGRGNFPDRFSARQFPNYSSELNVNALLLGDSALYLCASSFLASGTGELFFGEGSRLTVL.

The rearrangement joins TRBV9 to TRBJ2-3; D is unclear. This CDR3 contains 15 residues. Trimming left V 0 bases short and J 0 bases short, with 8 bases between. The germline V gene encodes CDR1 SGDLS and CDR2 YYNGEE. The CDR3 sequence: CASSVEIDSTDTQYF. CDR3 DNA: TGTGCCAGCAGCGTAGAAATAGATAGCACAGATACGCAGTATTTT.

The CDR3 is CAISLGTGGGYTF. CDR3 coding DNA: TGTGCCATCAGTCTCGGGACAGGCGGTGGCTACACCTTC. The chain joins TRBV10-3 to TRBJ1-2, with 8 bases fitting TRBD1. The CDR3 loop spans 13 amino acids. Germline CDR1 is ENHRY and CDR2 is SYGVKD. J was trimmed by 7 bases and V by 5 bases; bases with no gene match: 6.

For the CDR3, the DNA is TGTGCCAGCAGTTACCCCGGAGGGGACAATCAGCCCCAGCATTTT. Amino acid sequence: CASSYPGGDNQPQHF. V and J are TRBV6-6 and TRBJ1-5, with a possible D match to TRBD1 (5 bases). This CDR3 region has 15 residues. Trimming took off 2 bases at V and 3 bases at J, with 11 bases between the two ends. CDR1 and CDR2 from the germline V gene are MNHNY and SVGAGI (reference sequence).

The rearrangement links TRBV28 to TRBJ2-5; D unresolved. This CDR3 is 14 amino acids long. CDR1 is MDHEN, CDR2 SYDVKM, per germline. V was shortened by 3 bases and J by 2 bases, with 10 bases between the two germline ends. CDR3 DNA: TGTGCCAGCAGTTTCGACCAACAGCAAGAGACCCAGTACTTC. Residues: CASSFDQQQETQYF.

J is TRBJ1-2 and V is TRBV2, with D possibly matching TRBD1 (5 bases). CDR1 and CDR2 (germline): SNHLY, FYNNEI. This CDR3 has 13 amino acids. Trimming left V 6 bases short and J 4 bases short, with 12 bases between. The CDR3 reads CASRRDGTYGYTF. Here the CDR3 DNA reads TGTGCCAGCAGGCGGGACGGCACCTATGGCTACACCTTC.

The chain employs TRBV7-9 and TRBJ1-3; TRBD1 matches at 8 bases. The CDR3 covers 17 residues. Germline values: CDR1 SEHNR, CDR2 FQNEAQ (reference sequence). V trimming: 5 bases; J trimming: 1 base; junction bases outside the gene matches: 10. The CDR3 spells CASSRAGQGRSGNTIYF. The CDR3 nucleotides read TGTGCCAGCAGCCGGGCCGGACAGGGCCGGTCTGGAAACACCATATATTTT.

This sequence joins TRBV30 and TRBJ1-2, with D perhaps TRBD1 (6 bases). Germline V gene sequence: CDR1 GTSNPN, CDR2 SVGIG (reference sequence). With 1 base removed from V and 8 bases from J, the gap between germline ends came to 11 bases. The CDR3 runs to 12 residues. The CDR3 loop reads CAWSETGIGYTF. The DNA for the CDR3 is TGTGCCTGGAGTGAAACAGGGATCGGCTACACCTTC.

This clone has just a few counts. The chain has TRBV14 and TRBJ2-7; no clear D. Germline V gene lookup returns CDR1 SGHDN and CDR2 FVKESK. The CDR3 covers 14 residues. V lost 0 bases, J lost 2 bases, and 8 bases lay in between. This chain's CDR3 is CASSQELGAYEQYF. As DNA, the CDR3 is TGTGCCAGCAGCCAAGAGTTGGGCGCCTACGAGCAGTACTTC.

The gene calls are TRBV6-5 and TRBJ1-5; possible D gene TRBD1, 5 bases. The germline V gene encodes CDR1 MNHEY and CDR2 SVGAGI. The CDR3 covers 13 residues. Trimming took 4 bases from V and 9 from J, leaving 13 bases between them. The CDR3 region has the DNA TGTGCCAGCAGTTGGGGACTCCAGGGGCCCCAGCATTTT. Encoded protein: CASSWGLQGPQHF.